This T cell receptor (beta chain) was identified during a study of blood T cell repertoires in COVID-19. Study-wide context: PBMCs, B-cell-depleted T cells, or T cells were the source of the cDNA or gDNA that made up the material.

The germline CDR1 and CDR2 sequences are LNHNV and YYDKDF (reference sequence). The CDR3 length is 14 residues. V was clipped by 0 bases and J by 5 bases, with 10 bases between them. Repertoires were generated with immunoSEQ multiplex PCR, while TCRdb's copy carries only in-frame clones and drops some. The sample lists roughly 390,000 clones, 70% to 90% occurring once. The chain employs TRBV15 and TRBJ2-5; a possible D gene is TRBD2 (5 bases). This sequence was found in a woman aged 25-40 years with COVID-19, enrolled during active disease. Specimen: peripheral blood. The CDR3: CATSRDRETETQYF. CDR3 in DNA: TGTGCCACCAGCAGAGATAGGGAGACGGAGACCCAGTACTTC.